In this sample, the clone carrying this T cell receptor beta chain turned up many times. The antigen is unknown. This entry comes from a study of T cells in Graves' hyperthyroidism and ophthalmopathy. Regions amplified from RNA transcripts were the TCR beta CDR3 regions. When the TCR CDR3 underwent first-round RT-PCR, the HTBI primer set was used. TCRdb redid the calling of the multiplex PCR reads with MiXCR, one entry per CDR3 protein. The sample holds under 250,000 distinct CDR3 sequences, around 24% seen once. Study observations and caveats: Before onset, by a median of approximately 6.8 months, the model predicted ophthalmopathy.

Under 3 months was the duration of disease in ophthalmopathy patients, who also had a Clinical Activity Score of at least 3 and a NOSPECS grade of at least 4. CDR3 length equals 15 residues. Germline V lookup: CDR1 SGHAT, CDR2 FQNNGV. V trimming: 5 bases; J trimming: 4 bases; junction bases outside the gene matches: 11. This chain connects TRBV11-2 to TRBJ2-7, with 7 bases matching TRBD2. Sequences were obtained from blood. The source of this sequence is a middle-aged woman with Graves' ophthalmopathy. The CDR3 sequence is CASSRSGDLFYEQYF. CDR3 coding DNA: TGTGCCAGCAGCCGAAGCGGGGACTTGTTTTACGAGCAGTACTTC. The variable domain in full, with the rest retrieved from reference TRBV11-2 and TRBJ2-7, is EAGVAQSPRYKIIEKRQSVAFWCNPISGHATLYWYQQILGQGPKLLIQFQNNGVVDDSQLPKDRFSAERLKGVDSTLKIQPAKLEDSAVYLCASSRSGDLFYEQYFGPGTRLTVT.